This T cell receptor beta chain comes out of a study of CD8 T cells in ankylosing spondylitis. Germline-derived CDR1 and CDR2 are SGHNT and YENEEA. The ends were cut back, 5 bases at V and 3 bases at J, with 7 bases in the middle. CDR3 size: 12 residues. Notes on the study in general: In synovial fluid and blood from reactive arthritis, some motif variants were previously reported.

To note about this clonotype: Antigen unknown.

Using its own MiXCR run on the 5' RACE reads, TCRdb lists one record per CDR3 protein. The data show roughly 150,000 distinct CDR3 sequences, around a third seen once. The chain has TRBV11-3 and TRBJ2-5; a possible D gene is TRBD1 (6 bases). This sequence was found in a male donor with ankylosing spondylitis. The sequencing sample was made of synovial fluid, either unsorted or a sorted T cell fraction (not recorded which). The CDR3 protein is CASSPGEETQYF. The CDR3 bases are TGTGCCAGCAGCCCAGGGGAAGAGACCCAGTACTTC.